This section outlines one T cell receptor (beta chain) sequence together with its context. This entry belongs to a study of cytomegalovirus exposure and HLA in healthy donors. The length of the CDR3 is 14 residues. Germline V lookup: CDR1 LNHDA, CDR2 SQIVND (reference sequence). The V and J ends lost 6 bases and 0 bases respectively, with 6 bases between them. The study ran its PCR with 60 Vbeta and 13 Jbeta primers. Libraries were prepared by immunoSEQ multiplex PCR; TCRdb keeps only in-frame clonotypes and omits some of them. In the table there are over 150,000 clones, around two thirds of which are singletons.

The V gene is TRBV19, the J gene TRBJ1-6; D is ambiguous. The TCR was taken from a man aged 50-60 years in good health and CMV-seronegative. The sample taken for sequencing was PBMCs. The CDR3 loop reads CASRVSSYNSPLHF. The CDR3 nucleotides read TGTGCCAGTAGGGTGAGCTCCTATAATTCACCCCTCCACTTT.